One TCR beta chain is described in this entry. Authors' processing steps: Reference gene primers were amplified, and this amplification served to estimate nucleated cell counts. Profiled with immunoSEQ multiplex PCR; TCRdb holds only in-frame clones, not every one. From that table come the V and J calls and clone size; the DNA was used to work out D and trimming. The table has 250,000 to 300,000 clones, 65% to 85% seen once. This sample is drawn from a study of blood T cell repertoires in COVID-19. The study drew participants aged about 18 to 89 years from about two dozen US areas. Germline lookup yields CDR1 LGHDT and CDR2 YNNKEL (reference sequence). The CDR3 contains 15 residues. Trimming left V 4 bases short and J 4 bases short, with 14 bases between.

Specimen: PBMCs or T cells enriched from blood (not recorded which). This clonotype was sampled from a man aged 45 to 65 who had recovered from COVID-19. This chain joins TRBV3-1 (or the pseudogene TRBV3-2) and TRBJ2-4; D is uncertain. CDR3 sequence (DNA): TGTGCCAGCAGCCTGACACTGCAAAGAAAAAACATTCAGTACTTC. Translation: CASSLTLQRKNIQYF.